This TCR beta chain is from a study of vaccination effects on CD4 cells after COVID-19. On the study more broadly: The participants, recipients of two vaccine doses, got either BNT162b2 or mRNA-1273. Whole-study results and caveats: Early timepoints after infection were absent, and convalescent patients were few in the study. Clones arising from infection and from vaccination showed marked clonal contraction late after vaccination.

CDR1 is MNHNY and CDR2 is SVGAGI in the germline V gene (reference sequence). The CDR3 length is 14 residues. With V trimmed by 5 bases and J by 9 bases, 7 bases remained unmatched. Data came from immunoSEQ multiplex PCR; TCRdb stores just in-frame clones and leaves some out. The sample includes tens of thousands of clones, 65% to 85% of them seen just once. This clone was seen more than once but under ten times. Its antigen is not identified. The culture ran for about 11 days, and then CD4+ T cells were isolated. Cultures got half-medium changes with IL-2 on days 3 and 7. The sequence was obtained from a human donor who received a COVID-19 vaccine. The J gene is TRBJ1-5, the V gene TRBV6-6; 10 bases map to TRBD1. Sequencing used CD4+ T cells from PBMCs cultured without peptide, obtained before COVID-19 vaccination. The CDR3 DNA is TGTGCCAGCAGTGGCGGGACAGGGGAGGCGCCCCAGCATTTT. This codes for CASSGGTGEAPQHF.